This entry lists 20 T cell receptor beta chains sequenced from one sample in a study of T cell repertoires in cytomegalovirus infection. One entry per CDR3 protein results from TCRdb running MiXCR on the reads. The profile shows around 740,000 distinct CDR3 sequences, roughly 36% of them singletons. Sequencing input: PBMCs. Source of these receptors: a human donor in good health (CMV status not recorded). Some clones in this sample may be carry-over from other donors' samples.

For this clonotype: An end of the junction differs from the germline gene, which may be a read error. This sequence joins TRBV28 and TRBJ1-5; tentative D call: TRBD1 (5 bases). Looked up from germline, CDR1 is MDHEN and CDR2 is SYDVKM. CDR3 length: 13 residues. The CDR3 DNA is TGTGCCAGCGGGGGTAATAGCAATCATCCCCAGCATTTT. The encoded protein is CASGGNSNHPQHF.

This sequence joins TRBV5-5 and TRBJ2-5; a weak D match, TRBD1 (6 bases). The V gene's germline CDR1 is SGHKS and CDR2 YYEKEE (reference sequence). Trimming removed 4 bases from V and 2 bases from J, with 12 bases in between. The CDR3 has 14 residues. The CDR3 sequence: CASSKLGQQETQYF. In DNA, the CDR3 is TGTGCCAGCAGCAAACTCGGACAGCAAGAGACCCAGTACTTC.

CDR3 protein: CASITLGGAFF. CDR3 coding DNA: TGTGCCAGTATCACGCTAGGAGGCGCTTTCTTT. The chain uses TRBV19 and TRBJ1-1; D not certain. The germline V gene has CDR1 LNHDA and CDR2 SQIVND (reference sequence). The length of the CDR3 is 11 residues. V was trimmed by 7 bases and J by 11 bases, leaving 14 bases between them.

The chain joins TRBV4-1 to TRBJ1-2; 7 bases align to TRBD1. Trimming removed 2 bases from V and 4 bases from J; junction bases left unmatched: 4. The germline CDR1 and CDR2 sequences are MGHRA and YSYEKL. The CDR3 has 14 residues. In DNA, the CDR3 is TGCGCCAGCAGCCAACCGACAGGGTCCTATGGCTACACCTTC. Translation gives CASSQPTGSYGYTF.

A note on this clonotype: An end of the junction does not agree with germline; a read error may underlie this. The rearrangement uses TRBV12-3 or TRBV12-4 and TRBJ1-1; no clear D. This CDR3 contains 15 residues. The CDR3 loop is CAISRTGISPAEAFF. The CDR3 DNA is TGTGCCATCAGTCGTACGGGGATCTCCCCCGCTGAAGCTTTCTTT.

The CDR3 coding sequence is TGCGCCAGCAGCCAAGATGGGGGTTTCGAGCAGTACTTC. This encodes CASSQDGGFEQYF. The V call is TRBV4-1, the J call TRBJ2-7; either TRBD1 or TRBD2 may fit D (5 bases each). This CDR3 comprises 13 residues. From germline, CDR1 is MGHRA and CDR2 YSYEKL. V lost 0 bases, J lost 6 bases, and 9 bases lay in between.

The V and J genes are TRBV6-1 and TRBJ2-1; maybe TRBD1 (6 bases). V was clipped by 7 bases and J by 0 bases, with 13 bases between them. The length of the CDR3 is 15 residues. Germline values: CDR1 MNHNS, CDR2 SASEGT. CDR3 DNA: TGTGCCAGCAAGGACAGACTGAGCTCCTACAATGAGCAGTTCTTC. Translation: CASKDRLSSYNEQFF.

This clonotype was found a few times. Here the CDR3 reads CASSLRRTAQETQYF. In DNA, the CDR3 is TGTGCCAGCAGTTTAAGGAGGACAGCTCAAGAGACCCAGTACTTC. V is TRBV28 and J is TRBJ2-5; D is possibly TRBD1 (6 bases). Germline CDR1 and CDR2: MDHEN and SYDVKM. This CDR3 is 15 amino acids long. V was cut by 2 bases and J by 2 bases, with 12 bases left in between. The full variable domain, its missing parts supplied by reference TRBV28 and TRBJ2-5, is DVKVTQSSRYLVKRTGEKVFLECVQDMDHENMFWYRQDPGLGLRLIYFSYDVKMKEKGDIPEGYSVSREKKERFSLILESASTNQTSMYLCASSLRRTAQETQYFGPGTRLLVL.

The chain has TRBV20-1 and TRBJ1-5, with a possible D match to TRBD1 (5 bases). The CDR3 totals 15 residues. Trimming took 6 bases from V and 7 from J, leaving 22 bases between them. Per germline, CDR1 DFQATT and CDR2 SNEGSKA (reference sequence). The CDR3 DNA sequence: TGCAGTGCCGGAACCGGGGCTTTTGCGGGGCAGCCCCAGCATTTT. Its translation: CSAGTGAFAGQPQHF.

This chain uses TRBV4-2 with TRBJ2-3, with D uncertain. V gave up 0 bases and J gave up 2 bases, with 18 bases separating them. This CDR3 comprises 18 residues. The V gene's germline CDR1 is LGHNA and CDR2 YNFKEQ. CDR3 nucleotide sequence: TGTGCCAGCAGCCAAGACCTAACTCCTCTAAGGGTCACAGATACGCAGTATTTT. This encodes CASSQDLTPLRVTDTQYF.

The chain carries TRBV14 and TRBJ1-2; tentatively, D is TRBD1 (5 bases). Germline V gene lookup returns CDR1 SGHDN and CDR2 FVKESK. This CDR3 comprises 13 residues. The V and J ends lost 4 bases and 3 bases respectively, with 9 bases between them. In DNA, the CDR3 is TGTGCCAGCAGCCCGGACATAGACTATGGCTACACCTTC. It codes for CASSPDIDYGYTF.

This clonotype was detected many times. This chain uses TRBV6-5 with TRBJ2-4; D remains ambiguous. V lost 6 bases, J lost 4 bases, and 13 bases lay in between. This CDR3 contains 14 residues. Looked up from germline, CDR1 is MNHEY and CDR2 is SVGAGI. The CDR3 region is CASRGLTEKNIQYF. Written as DNA, the CDR3 is TGTGCCAGCAGAGGTCTGACCGAAAAAAACATTCAGTACTTC.

In regard to this clonotype: The conserved phenylalanine or tryptophan is not found at the CDR3 terminus, so this likely reflects a read error. The chain combines TRBV12-3 or TRBV12-4 with TRBJ1-1; 7 nucleotides line up with TRBD1. This CDR3 spans 13 amino acids. V was pared by 6 bases and J by 2 bases, with 3 bases of the junction left unmatched. The CDR3 loop reads CASRPGGNTEAFC. In DNA, the CDR3 is TGTGCCAGCAGGCCAGGGGGTAACACTGAAGCTTTCTGT.

This clonotype turned up a few times. The chain couples TRBV19 to TRBJ1-2, with TRBD1 matching over 7 bases. Unmatched junction bases numbered 12, after V lost 3 bases and J lost 5 bases. CDR1 is LNHDA, CDR2 SQIVND, per germline (reference sequence). This CDR3 region has 16 residues. CDR3 region: CASSIVRDRAGYGYTF. In DNA form, the CDR3 reads TGTGCCAGTAGTATTGTTAGAGACAGGGCTGGATATGGCTACACCTTC.

The chain couples TRBV25-1 to TRBJ2-1; 10 bases are a match to TRBD1. The germline V gene has CDR1 MGHDK and CDR2 SYGVNS. After removal of 1 base from V and 6 bases from J, the junction contained 6 bases not matched to a gene. This CDR3 contains 16 residues. The CDR3 is CASSEFGQGGLNEQFF. CDR3 DNA: TGTGCCAGCAGTGAATTTGGACAGGGGGGTCTCAATGAGCAGTTCTTC.

In this sample, this clonotype turned up a few times. The CDR3 here is CASSLALTGRADTQYF. The CDR3 nucleotides read TGTGCCAGCAGCTTAGCTCTAACGGGAAGGGCAGATACGCAGTATTTT. V usage is TRBV7-6 and J usage is TRBJ2-3; D perhaps matches TRBD2 (5 bases). This CDR3 has 16 residues. Trimming shortened V by 0 bases and J by 4 bases, and 14 bases separated the two germline ends. The germline V gene encodes CDR1 SGHVS and CDR2 FNYEAQ.

The chain carries TRBV12-3 or TRBV12-4 and TRBJ1-3; tentative D call: TRBD1 (5 bases). CDR3 size: 14 residues. V was pared by 3 bases and J by 4 bases, with 10 bases between. The chain's CDR3 is CASSFQGSGNTIYF. The CDR3 DNA follows: TGTGCCAGCAGTTTTCAGGGATCCGGAAACACCATATATTTT.

The chain employs TRBV4-1 and TRBJ2-7; the match to TRBD2 covers 8 bases. The V and J ends lost 6 bases and 2 bases, in that order; junction bases with no gene match: 3. In germline, CDR1 is MGHRA, CDR2 YSYEKL. The CDR3 contains 13 residues. Written as DNA, the CDR3 is TGCGCCAGCAGAACACTAGCGGCCTACGAGCAGTACTTC. Translating it yields CASRTLAAYEQYF.

This clonotype was counted between two and nine times. This chain connects TRBV6-1 to TRBJ1-6, with TRBD1 matching over 8 bases. Germline V gene sequence: CDR1 MNHNS, CDR2 SASEGT. V dropped 4 bases and J dropped 10; count of bases not matched to a gene: 9. CDR3 size: 15 residues. CDR3 in amino acids: CASSGTGTGFSPLHF. The CDR3 coding sequence is TGTGCCAGCAGTGGGACCGGGACAGGATTCTCACCCCTCCACTTT.

This clonotype was seen just once. The chain combines TRBV14 with TRBJ2-7, with D tentatively TRBD1 or TRBD2 (5 bases each). In germline, CDR1 is SGHDN, CDR2 FVKESK. V was clipped by 4 bases and J by 3 bases, with 16 bases between them. There are 15 residues in the CDR3. The CDR3 protein is CASSPGAGILYEQYF. Here the CDR3 DNA reads TGTGCCAGCAGCCCCGGGGCAGGGATACTCTACGAGCAGTACTTC.